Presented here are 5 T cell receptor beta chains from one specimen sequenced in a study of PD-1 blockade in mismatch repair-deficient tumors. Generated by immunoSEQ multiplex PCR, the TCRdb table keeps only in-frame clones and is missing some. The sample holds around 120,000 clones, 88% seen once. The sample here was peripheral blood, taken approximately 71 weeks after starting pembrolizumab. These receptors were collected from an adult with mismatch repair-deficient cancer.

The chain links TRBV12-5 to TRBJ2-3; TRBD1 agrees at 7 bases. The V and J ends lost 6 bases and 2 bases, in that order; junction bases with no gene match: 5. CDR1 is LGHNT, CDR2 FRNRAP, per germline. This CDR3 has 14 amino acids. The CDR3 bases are TGTGCTAGTGGGGGACAGACCTACACAGATACGCAGTATTTT. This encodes CASGGQTYTDTQYF.

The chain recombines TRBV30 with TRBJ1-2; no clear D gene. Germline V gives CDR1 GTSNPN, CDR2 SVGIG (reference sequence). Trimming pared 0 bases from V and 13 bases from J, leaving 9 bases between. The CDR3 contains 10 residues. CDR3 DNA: TGTGCCTGGAGTGTTTTGTGGCTCACCTTC. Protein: CAWSVLWLTF.

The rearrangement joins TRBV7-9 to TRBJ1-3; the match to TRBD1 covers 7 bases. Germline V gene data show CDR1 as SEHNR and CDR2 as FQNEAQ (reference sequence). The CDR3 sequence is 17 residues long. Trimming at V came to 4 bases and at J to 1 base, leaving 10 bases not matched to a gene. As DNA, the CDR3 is TGTGCCAGCAGCTCCTCCAGGGGGTCGGAATCTGGAAACACCATATATTTT. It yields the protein CASSSSRGSESGNTIYF. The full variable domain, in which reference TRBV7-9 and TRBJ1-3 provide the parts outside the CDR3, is DTGVSQNPRHKITKRGQNVTFRCDPISEHNRLYWYRQTLGQGPEFLTYFQNEAQLEKSRLLSDRFSAERPKGSFSTLEIQRTEQGDSAMYLCASSSSRGSESGNTIYFGEGSWLTVV.

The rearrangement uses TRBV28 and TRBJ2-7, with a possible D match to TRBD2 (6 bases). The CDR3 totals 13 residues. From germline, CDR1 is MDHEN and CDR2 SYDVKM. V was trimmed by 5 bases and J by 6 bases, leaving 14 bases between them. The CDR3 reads CASSPPGDSEQYF. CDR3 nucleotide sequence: TGTGCCAGCAGTCCCCCGGGGGACTCCGAGCAGTACTTC. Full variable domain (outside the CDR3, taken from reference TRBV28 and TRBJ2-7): DVKVTQSSRYLVKRTGEKVFLECVQDMDHENMFWYRQDPGLGLRLIYFSYDVKMKEKGDIPEGYSVSREKKERFSLILESASTNQTSMYLCASSPPGDSEQYFGPGTRLTVT.

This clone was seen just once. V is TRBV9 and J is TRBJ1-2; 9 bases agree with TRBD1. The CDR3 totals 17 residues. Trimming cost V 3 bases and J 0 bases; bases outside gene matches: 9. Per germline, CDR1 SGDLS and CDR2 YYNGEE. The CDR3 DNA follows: TGTGCCAGCAGCGGATACCCGACAGGGGGAACTAACTATGGCTACACCTTC. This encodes CASSGYPTGGTNYGYTF.